The 4 T cell receptor beta chains below all came from one sample that was sequenced in a study of blood T cell repertoires in COVID-19 (dated by TCRdb to the early 2020s). Library method: the immunoSEQ multiplex PCR assay. As stored in TCRdb, this immuneACCESS dataset retains in-frame rearrangements with V and J assigned. A fraction of the clones does not appear; measured against another copy, unresolved V genes explain less than half of the discrepancy, and the remainder lacks a known reason. In this sample the table shows 45,000 or so clones, more than 65% of which occur a single time. The biggest ten clones account for more than 13% of the sample. Sample: peripheral blood. The receptors come from a human donor in a cohort sampled during active COVID-19.

V is TRBV29-1 and J is TRBJ2-7; 14 bases fit TRBD2. Germline CDR1 reads SQVTM; CDR2 reads ANQGSEA. V shed 5 bases and J 3 bases; nucleotides not matched to a gene: 12. The CDR3 has 17 amino acids. The CDR3: CSVFQTGTSGSHYEQYF. The CDR3 DNA sequence: TGCAGCGTTTTTCAAACCGGGACTAGCGGGAGTCACTACGAGCAGTACTTC.

This clone has just one count. The CDR3 is CASSFDLPVGGNEQFF. CDR3 nucleotide sequence: TGTGCCAGCAGCTTCGACCTTCCTGTGGGGGGCAATGAGCAGTTCTTC. The chain is built from TRBV13 and TRBJ2-1; D is perhaps TRBD2 (6 bases). The V end lost 3 bases, the J end lost 6 bases, and 18 bases lay between the germline ends. This CDR3 is 16 amino acids long. Germline CDR1 reads PRHDT; CDR2 reads FYEKMQ (reference sequence).

The CDR3 loop is CASSYSERTYEQYF. The CDR3 nucleotides are TGTGCCAGCAGTTACTCGGAGCGGACCTACGAGCAGTACTTC. The chain recombines TRBV6-5 with TRBJ2-7, with D perhaps TRBD2 (5 bases). The V and J ends lost 0 bases and 2 bases respectively, with 8 bases between them. CDR1 MNHEY and CDR2 SVGAGI come from the germline V gene. The CDR3 covers 14 residues.

V gene TRBV30 combines with J gene TRBJ2-5; D not resolved. The CDR3 is made up of 13 amino acids. Looked up from germline, CDR1 is GTSNPN and CDR2 is SVGIG (reference sequence). V was clipped by 0 bases and J by 5 bases, with 10 bases between them. The CDR3 reads CAWSVRYGETQYF. The CDR3 DNA reads TGTGCCTGGAGTGTACGATACGGGGAGACCCAGTACTTC.